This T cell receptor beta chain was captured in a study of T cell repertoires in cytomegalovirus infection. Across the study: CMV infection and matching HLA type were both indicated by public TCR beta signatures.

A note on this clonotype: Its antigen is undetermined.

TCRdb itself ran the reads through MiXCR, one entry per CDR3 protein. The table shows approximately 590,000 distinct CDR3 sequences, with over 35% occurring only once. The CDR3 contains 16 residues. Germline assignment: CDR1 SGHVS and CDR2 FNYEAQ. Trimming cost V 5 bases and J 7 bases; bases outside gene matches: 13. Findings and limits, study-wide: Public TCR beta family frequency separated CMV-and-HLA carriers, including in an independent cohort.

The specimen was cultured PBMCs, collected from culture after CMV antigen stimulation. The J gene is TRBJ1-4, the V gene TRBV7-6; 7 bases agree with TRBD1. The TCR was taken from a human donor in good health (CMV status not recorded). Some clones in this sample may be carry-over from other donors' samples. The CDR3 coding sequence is TGTGCCAGCAGCCTATCCCTTACAGGGGAGGCTGAAAAACTGTTTTTT. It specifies CASSLSLTGEAEKLFF. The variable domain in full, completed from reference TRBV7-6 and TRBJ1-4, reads GAGVSQSPRYKVTKRGQDVALRCDPISGHVSLYWYRQALGQGPEFLTYFNYEAQQDKSGLPNDRFSAERPEGSISTLTIQRTEQRDSAMYRCASSLSLTGEAEKLFFGSGTQLSVL.